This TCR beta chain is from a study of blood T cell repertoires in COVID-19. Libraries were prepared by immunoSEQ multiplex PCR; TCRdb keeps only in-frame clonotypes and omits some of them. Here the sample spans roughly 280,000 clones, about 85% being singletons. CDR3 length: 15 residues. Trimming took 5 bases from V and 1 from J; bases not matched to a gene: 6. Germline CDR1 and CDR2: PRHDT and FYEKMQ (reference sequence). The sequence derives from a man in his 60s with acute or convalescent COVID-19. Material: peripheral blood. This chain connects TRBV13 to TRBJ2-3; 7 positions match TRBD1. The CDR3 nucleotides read TGTGCCAGCAGCCCGGGGACAGCGCGCACAGATACGCAGTATTTT. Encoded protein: CASSPGTARTDTQYF. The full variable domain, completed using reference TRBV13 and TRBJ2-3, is AAGVIQSPRHLIKEKRETATLKCYPIPRHDTVYWYQQGPGQDPQFLISFYEKMQSDKGSIPDRFSAQQFSDYHSELNMSSLELGDSALYFCASSPGTARTDTQYFGPGTRLTVL.